These T cell receptor beta chains were read from a single sample in a study of vaccination effects on CD4 cells after COVID-19. These receptors' antigens are unknown. TCRdb's table, derived via immunoSEQ multiplex PCR, lists solely in-frame clones and lacks some. Of tens of thousands of clones in the sample, roughly two thirds were seen once. This material consisted of CD4+ T cells from PBMCs cultured with HCoV-OC43 spike peptides, taken before COVID-19 vaccination. These receptors all come from a human donor who received a COVID-19 vaccine. Both conserved end residues are part of each CDR3.

>TRBV2
CASSRDRGNYNEQFF
>TRBV6-5
CASSKGRRTTEAFF
>TRBV27
CASSHGATDTQYF
>TRBV19
CASSGYRGDQPQHF
>TRBV27
CASKRTGTSGANVLTF
>TRBV7-8
CASSPDRAGYTF
>TRBV7-2
CASSLASGASNYGYTF
>TRBV19
CASSDGGDMNTEAFF
>TRBV27
CASRGTGTSPLHF
>TRBV9
CASSRQGASGELFF
>TRBV2
CASSYSGGNNEQFF
>TRBV4-1
CASSRLTGTSTDTQYF
>TRBV6-6
CASSYSTEDTQYF
>TRBV19
CASSAGGREPQHF
>TRBV4-2
CASSQDRQGFGEQFF
>TRBV7-2
CASSWDRGNSPLHF
>TRBV27
CASSPDRVGANVLTF
>TRBV20-1
CSASLNGPLNSPLHF
>TRBV30
CAWSPGLAGVSTDTQYF
>TRBV14
CASSQDKAGRADTQYF
>TRBV5-1
CASSSRQGGQPQHF
>TRBV9
CASTVGDTTSTDTQYF
>TRBV5-4
CASSVHNEQFF
>TRBV7-9
CASSPVRTMNTEAFF